The text below deals with one T cell receptor beta chain. The data were produced by immunoSEQ multiplex PCR, yet TCRdb's version contains in-frame clones alone and is incomplete. This repertoire shows over 130,000 clones, around 82% found once; its top ten account for 3% to 4.5%. The V and J ends lost 7 bases and 4 bases, in that order; junction bases with no gene match: 10. Germline CDR1 reads SNHLY; CDR2 reads FYNNEI. The CDR3 sequence is 14 residues long. This record belongs to a study of blood T cell repertoires in COVID-19. In the study overall: The analysed material was cDNA or gDNA that came from T cells, B-cell-depleted T cells, or PBMCs.

The sequencing sample was made of PBMCs or T cells enriched from blood (not recorded which). V usage is TRBV2 and J usage is TRBJ2-7, with TRBD1 matching over 7 bases. This TCR came from a man aged 45 to 65 in a cohort exposed to, infected with or recovered from COVID-19 (not recorded which). In DNA form, the CDR3 reads TGTGCCAGCACTTCCGGGACAGCGATTTACGAGCAGTACTTC. This sequence encodes CASTSGTAIYEQYF.